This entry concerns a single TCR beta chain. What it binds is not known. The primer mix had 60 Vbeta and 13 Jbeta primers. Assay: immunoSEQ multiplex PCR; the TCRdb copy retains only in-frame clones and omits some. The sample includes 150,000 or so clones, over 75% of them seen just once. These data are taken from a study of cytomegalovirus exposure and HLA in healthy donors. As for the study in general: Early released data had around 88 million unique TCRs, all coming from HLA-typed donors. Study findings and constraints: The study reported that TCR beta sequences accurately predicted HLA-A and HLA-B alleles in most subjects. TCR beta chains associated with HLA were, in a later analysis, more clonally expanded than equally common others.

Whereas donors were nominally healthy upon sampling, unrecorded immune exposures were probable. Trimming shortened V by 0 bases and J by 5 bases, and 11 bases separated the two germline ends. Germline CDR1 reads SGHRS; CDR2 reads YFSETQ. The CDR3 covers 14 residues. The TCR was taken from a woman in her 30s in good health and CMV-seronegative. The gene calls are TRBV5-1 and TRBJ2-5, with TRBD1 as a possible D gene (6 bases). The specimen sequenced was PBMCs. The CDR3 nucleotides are TGCGCCAGCAGCTTGGGCAGGGGATCGGAGACCCAGTACTTC. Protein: CASSLGRGSETQYF.